This TCR beta chain was captured by sequencing in a study of human thymus T cells. Method: immunoSEQ multiplex PCR; TCRdb's copy keeps in-frame clones and lacks some. Here the sample spans about 43,000 clones, roughly 94% being singletons. J was trimmed by 2 bases and V by 4 bases; bases with no gene match: 5. Germline CDR1 is MNHEY and CDR2 is SMNVEV (reference sequence). The CDR3 runs to 16 residues. Sequencing was performed on blood. V is TRBV27 and J is TRBJ2-1; 10 bases match TRBD2. The receptor was derived from a girl under three years old with a congenital heart defect but otherwise immunologically healthy. CDR3 amino acids: CASSSSGRVPYNEQFF. The CDR3 DNA sequence: TGTGCCAGCAGTTCGAGCGGGAGGGTCCCCTACAATGAGCAGTTCTTC.